The clone carrying this T cell receptor (beta chain) showed up just a few times. Its antigen is undetermined. The V gene end was trimmed by 3 bases and the J gene end by 6 bases; junction bases not matched to a gene: 7. Looked up from germline, CDR1 is LNHDA and CDR2 is SQIVND (reference sequence). This CDR3 comprises 15 residues. Sequenced by immunoSEQ multiplex PCR; TCRdb stores in-frame clones only, minus some. The sample holds 90,000 to 150,000 clones, around nine tenths seen once. The sample belongs to a study of T cell responses to AZD1222 COVID-19 vaccine. Whole-study results and caveats: Repertoires were obtained only post-peak T cell response. In a largely white British group with more females than males, clonal diversity was possibly underestimated. Vaccine-related CD4 TCRs covered spike, predominating at 160-218 and 743-854. Vaccination with two AZD1222 doses was followed by a rise in Spike-specific TCR breadth and depth.

This sequence joins TRBV19 and TRBJ2-5; 10 positions match TRBD2. The sequenced sample was peripheral blood, obtained on day 0 of AZD1222 vaccination. This TCR derives from an adult in good health. CDR3 protein: CASSIPASGSQTQYF. The CDR3 nucleotides are TGTGCCAGTAGTATTCCGGCTAGCGGGAGTCAGACCCAGTACTTC.